In its sample, the clone carrying this TCR beta chain was seen once. Its antigen remains unknown. J was trimmed by 4 bases and V by 3 bases; bases with no gene match: 8. The germline CDR1 and CDR2 sequences are LNHDA and SQIVND (reference sequence). The CDR3 is 17 residues long. The approximately 120-subject validation cohort, separate from the approximately 630-subject first cohort, included the donors. This table comes from immunoSEQ multiplex PCR, and its TCRdb copy is limited to in-frame clones, with some not included. The sample includes 150,000 to 200,000 clones, around four fifths of them seen just once. This specimen comes from a study of cytomegalovirus exposure and HLA in healthy donors. Study findings and constraints: Most TCR sequences were rare, but some public TCRs occurred in many donors. Both high specificity and high sensitivity reportedly marked the classifier's diagnosis of cytomegalovirus status. Cytomegalovirus association was listed for about 150 TCR beta chains.

The chain combines TRBV19 with TRBJ1-5; 11 bases map to TRBD1. This TCR was sampled from a man under 40 in good health and CMV-seropositive. The source material was PBMCs. This chain's CDR3 is CASSIKGQGARNQPQHF. CDR3 DNA sequence: TGTGCCAGTAGTATTAAAGGACAGGGGGCACGAAATCAGCCCCAGCATTTT.